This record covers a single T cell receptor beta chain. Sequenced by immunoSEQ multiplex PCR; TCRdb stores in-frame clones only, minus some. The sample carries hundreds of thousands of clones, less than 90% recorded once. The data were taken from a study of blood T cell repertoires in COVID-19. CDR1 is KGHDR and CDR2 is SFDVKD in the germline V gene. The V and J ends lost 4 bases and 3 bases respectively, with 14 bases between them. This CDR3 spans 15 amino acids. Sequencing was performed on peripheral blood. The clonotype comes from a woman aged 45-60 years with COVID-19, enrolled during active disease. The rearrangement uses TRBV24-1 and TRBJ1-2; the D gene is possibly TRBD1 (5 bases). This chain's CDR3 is CATSDPRRVDYGYTF. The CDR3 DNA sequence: TGTGCCACCAGTGACCCCCGCAGGGTCGACTATGGCTACACCTTC.